Listed below are T cell receptor beta chains from one sample, sequenced in a study of regulatory T cells in long-lasting Graves disease. TCRdb re-analysed the multiplex PCR reads in MiXCR, keeping a single row per CDR3 protein. In the table there are hundreds of thousands of distinct CDR3 sequences, approximately 15% of which are singletons. The same sample was also used in a study of T cells in Graves' hyperthyroidism and ophthalmopathy.

The sample here was peripheral blood mononuclear cells (PBMCs), taken at new diagnosis, from a patient treated with antithyroid drugs. The receptors were sampled from a woman aged 40 to 50 with Graves disease. CDR3s include the opening cysteine and the closing phenylalanine or tryptophan. D genes are given only for firm matches. The size of a clone is reported for some rows only, either as once, few or many, or as a class for expanded clones.

-	TRBJ1-5	16	-	TRBV28	CASSPIPGRSNQPQHF	TGTGCCAGCAGTCCTATTCCAGGGAGAAGCAATCAGCCCCAGCATTTT
many	TRBJ2-1	20	TRBD2	TRBV11-2	CASSLVATSGRKGLFNEQFF	TGTGCCAGCAGCTTAGTAGCGACTAGCGGGCGAAAGGGGTTATTCAATGAGCAGTTCTTC
-	TRBJ1-2	13	-	TRBV4-3	CASSHDRIYGYTF	TGCGCCAGCAGCCACGACCGGATCTATGGCTACACCTTC
many	TRBJ2-1	13	-	TRBV7-3	CASGAGPYNEQFF	TGTGCCAGCGGAGCAGGCCCCTACAATGAGCAGTTCTTC
-	TRBJ1-1	11	-	TRBV19	CASSSTGEAFF	TGTGCCAGTAGTTCCACAGGGGAAGCTTTCTTT
many	TRBJ2-6	15	-	TRBV10-3	CAISDYDSGANVLTF	TGTGCCATCAGTGACTACGATTCTGGGGCCAACGTCCTGACTTTC
many	TRBJ1-1	14	-	TRBV3-1	CASSQDIGVTEAFF	TGTGCCAGCAGCCAAGATATCGGTGTCACTGAAGCTTTCTTT
once	TRBJ1-1	15	TRBD1	TRBV27	CASSLTGGSLTEAFF	TGTGCCAGCAGTTTGACAGGGGGCTCGCTCACTGAAGCTTTCTTT
-	TRBJ2-1	15	-	TRBV9	CASSVQESSYNEQFF	TGTGCCAGCAGCGTACAGGAGAGCTCCTACAATGAGCAGTTCTTC
many	TRBJ1-1	14	-	TRBV2	CASRATWENTEAFF	TGTGCCAGCAGGGCGACCTGGGAGAACACTGAAGCTTTCTTT
many	TRBJ2-2	13	-	TRBV10-2	CASRRDLTGELFF	TGCGCCAGCAGGAGGGACCTCACCGGGGAGCTGTTTTTT
few	TRBJ2-1	17	TRBD2	TRBV20-1	CSARSPGLAGVFDEQFF	TGCAGTGCTAGGAGTCCGGGACTAGCGGGAGTATTCGATGAGCAGTTCTTC
-	TRBJ1-1	15	TRBD1	TRBV6-5	CASSYEGQGRNEAFF	TGTGCCAGCAGTTACGAGGGACAGGGCCGAAATGAAGCTTTCTTT
many	TRBJ2-4	12	-	TRBV6-5	CASSLQKNIQYF	TGTGCCAGCAGTTTGCAGAAAAACATTCAGTACTTC
many	TRBJ2-1	16	TRBD2	TRBV27	CASSLPSGRITNEQFF	TGTGCCAGCAGTCTCCCTAGCGGGCGAATAACCAATGAGCAGTTCTTC
few	TRBJ2-2	15	-	TRBV7-8	CASRVGPMNTGELFF	TGTGCCAGCAGAGTCGGGCCAATGAACACCGGGGAGCTGTTTTTT
-	TRBJ1-5	13	TRBD1	TRBV20-1	CSAKQGADQPQHF	TGCAGTGCTAAACAGGGGGCGGATCAGCCCCAGCATTTT
-	TRBJ2-1	17	TRBD2	TRBV15	CATSRVLSGSSYNEQFF	TGTGCCACCAGCAGAGTCCTTAGCGGGAGCTCCTACAATGAGCAGTTCTTC
-	TRBJ2-1	15	-	TRBV18	CASSPVIGARDEQFF	TGTGCCAGCTCACCGGTAATTGGGGCGAGGGATGAGCAGTTCTTC
-	TRBJ1-1	13	-	TRBV28	CATRTHTNTEAFF	TGTGCCACCCGAACCCATACGAACACTGAAGCTTTCTTT
many	TRBJ1-1	14	-	TRBV24-1	CATSGHNGNTEAFF	TGTGCCACCAGTGGACACAACGGGAACACTGAAGCTTTCTTT
many	TRBJ2-2	16	TRBD2	TRBV10-3	CAISDSRREARLMLFF	TGTGCCATCAGTGATAGTCGGCGGGAGGCCCGGCTCATGCTGTTTTTT
many	TRBJ1-2	13	-	TRBV12-3/TRBV12-4	CASSPGKIYGYTF	TGTGCCAGCAGTCCGGGCAAAATTTATGGCTACACCTTC
few	TRBJ1-2	13	-	TRBV5-1	CASSLSHDYGYTF	TGCGCCAGCAGCTTGAGTCACGACTATGGCTACACCTTC
many	TRBJ1-6	15	TRBD1	TRBV27	CASRLRDRGNSPLHF	TGTGCCAGCAGACTACGGGACAGAGGGAATTCACCCCTCCACTTT
-	TRBJ2-1	10	TRBD2	TRBV28	CASGRDEQFF	TGTGCCAGCGGGAGGGATGAGCAGTTCTTC
many	TRBJ1-2	13	-	TRBV20-1	CSARDPSAYGYTF	TGCAGTGCTAGAGATCCCTCCGCCTATGGCTACACCTTC
-	TRBJ2-3	16	-	TRBV5-5	CASSEDVGGLTDTQYF	TGTGCCAGCAGCGAGGACGTTGGGGGACTCACAGATACGCAGTATTTT
many	TRBJ1-2	14	-	TRBV11-1	CASSLSPANYGYTF	TGTGCCAGCAGCTTAAGTCCAGCTAACTATGGCTACACCTTC
-	TRBJ1-3	14	-	TRBV11-3	CASSLGQAGNTMYF	TGTGCCAGCAGCTTAGGACAAGCTGGAAACACCATGTATTTT
few	TRBJ2-7	15	-	TRBV7-3	CASSPSGAATDEQYF	TGTGCCAGCAGCCCCTCAGGGGCCGCAACTGACGAGCAGTACTTC
many	TRBJ2-3	17	TRBD2	TRBV27	CASSLSPAGGRTDTQYF	TGTGCCAGCAGTTTATCCCCAGCGGGAGGGCGCACAGATACGCAGTATTTT
-	TRBJ1-2	13	-	TRBV5-5	CASSSSTGYGYTF	TGTGCCAGCAGCTCCTCTACAGGGTATGGCTACACCTTC